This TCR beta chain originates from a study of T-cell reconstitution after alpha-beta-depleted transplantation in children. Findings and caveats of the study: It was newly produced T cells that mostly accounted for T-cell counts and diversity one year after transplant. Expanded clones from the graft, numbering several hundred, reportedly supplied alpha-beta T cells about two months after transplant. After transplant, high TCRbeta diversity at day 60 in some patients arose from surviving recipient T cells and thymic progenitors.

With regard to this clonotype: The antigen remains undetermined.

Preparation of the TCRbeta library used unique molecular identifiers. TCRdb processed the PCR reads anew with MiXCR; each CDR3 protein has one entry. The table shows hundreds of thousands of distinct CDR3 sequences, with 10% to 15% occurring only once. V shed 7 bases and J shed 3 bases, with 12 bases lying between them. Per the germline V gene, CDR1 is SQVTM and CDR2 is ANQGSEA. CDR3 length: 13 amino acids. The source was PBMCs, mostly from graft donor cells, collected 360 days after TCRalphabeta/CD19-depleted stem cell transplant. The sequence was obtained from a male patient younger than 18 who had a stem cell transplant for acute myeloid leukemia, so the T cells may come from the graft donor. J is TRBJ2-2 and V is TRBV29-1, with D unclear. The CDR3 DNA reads TGCAGCGCCCGAGCAGCCGACACCGGGGAGCTGTTTTTT. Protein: CSARAADTGELFF.